Presented here are 8 T cell receptor beta chains from one specimen sequenced in a study of blood T cell repertoires in COVID-19. Repertoires were generated with immunoSEQ multiplex PCR, while TCRdb's copy carries only in-frame clones and drops some. The sample shows under 350,000 clones, more than 80% of them seen only once. The sequencing sample was made of peripheral blood. The receptors come from a woman in her 30s with COVID-19, enrolled during active disease.

This clone was counted a single time. Sequence at one end of the junction differs from germline and may be a read error. The chain combines TRBV5-6 with TRBJ1-2, with TRBD1 identical over 7 bases. Germline V gene lookup returns CDR1 SGHDT and CDR2 YYEEEE. The CDR3 covers 14 residues. DNA of the CDR3: TGTGCCAGCAGCCTCCTACAGGGGACCAAAAATCTACGCTTC. This translates into CASSLLQGTKNLRF. Drawing the rest from reference TRBV5-6 and TRBJ1-2, the complete variable domain is DAGVTQSPTHLIKTRGQQVTLRCSPKSGHDTVSWYQQALGQGPQFIFQYYEEEERQRGNFPDRFSGHQFPNYSSELNVNALLLGDSALYLCASSLLQGTKNLRFGSGTRLTVV.

The CDR3 spells CASSLRQMNTEAFF. Written as DNA, the CDR3 is TGTGCCAGCAGTTTAAGACAGATGAACACTGAAGCTTTCTTT. The chain combines TRBV28 with TRBJ1-1, with D perhaps matching TRBD1 (5 bases). Germline CDR1 MDHEN, CDR2 SYDVKM. The CDR3 covers 14 residues. V gave up 2 bases and J gave up 0 bases, with 7 bases separating them.

The chain carries TRBV3-1 (or the pseudogene TRBV3-2) and TRBJ2-5, with 9 bases that match TRBD2. The CDR3 is made up of 17 amino acids. CDR1 is LGHDT, CDR2 YNNKEL, per germline (reference sequence). The ends lost 0 bases at V and 6 bases at J; junction bases unmatched: 11. This CDR3 is CASSQDRAGLALKTQYF. CDR3 bases: TGTGCCAGCAGCCAAGATCGGGCGGGACTAGCTTTGAAGACCCAGTACTTC.

The genes are TRBV29-1 and TRBJ2-3; 11 bases align to TRBD2. CDR3 length equals 15 residues. Per the germline V gene, CDR1 is SQVTM and CDR2 is ANQGSEA. The ends lost 7 bases at V and 7 bases at J; junction bases unmatched: 13. The CDR3 bases are TGCAGCGGCCAGACTAGCGGGGTCCCCTCTTATACGCAGTATTTT. It translates to CSGQTSGVPSYTQYF.

The chain links TRBV24-1 to TRBJ2-1, with no clear D. The V end was cut by 1 base, the J end by 5 bases, with 11 bases between. The length of the CDR3 is 15 residues. Germline CDR1 reads KGHDR; CDR2 reads SFDVKD. The CDR3 protein is CATSDFKAGNNEQFF. The CDR3 bases are TGTGCCACCAGTGATTTTAAGGCAGGCAACAATGAGCAGTTCTTC.

This clone was observed a single time. The rearrangement uses TRBV7-6 and TRBJ2-3; 8 bases are shared with TRBD2. CDR1 is SGHVS, CDR2 FNYEAQ, per germline. V was clipped by 5 bases and J by 2 bases; unmatched bases: 9. The length of the CDR3 is 16 residues. The chain's CDR3 is CASSVTGTRHTDTQYF. In DNA form, the CDR3 reads TGTGCCAGCAGCGTGACCGGGACTAGACACACAGATACGCAGTATTTT. Variable domain in full (rest from reference TRBV7-6 and TRBJ2-3): GAGVSQSPRYKVTKRGQDVALRCDPISGHVSLYWYRQALGQGPEFLTYFNYEAQQDKSGLPNDRFSAERPEGSISTLTIQRTEQRDSAMYRCASSVTGTRHTDTQYFGPGTRLTVL.

This rearrangement joins TRBV19 to TRBJ1-5; TRBD1 matches at 9 bases. The J segment lost 7 bases and the V segment lost 7 bases, leaving 8 bases of the junction unmatched. Per the germline V gene, CDR1 is LNHDA and CDR2 is SQIVND (reference sequence). The CDR3 spans 14 residues. CDR3 sequence reads: CASTGTGREQPQHF. CDR3 sequence (DNA): TGTGCCAGTACCGGGACAGGGAGGGAACAGCCCCAGCATTTT. The whole variable domain, filled in from reference TRBV19 and TRBJ1-5, reads DGGITQSPKYLFRKEGQNVTLSCEQNLNHDAMYWYRQDPGQGLRLIYYSQIVNDFQKGDIAEGYSVSREKKESFPLTVTSAQKNPTAFYLCASTGTGREQPQHFGDGTRLSIL.

V and J are TRBV7-9 and TRBJ2-3, with 10 bases identical to TRBD2. The CDR3 is 16 residues long. After removal of 3 bases from V and 3 bases from J, the junction contained 6 bases not matched to a gene. Germline V gene lookup returns CDR1 SEHNR and CDR2 FQNEAQ (reference sequence). In DNA, the CDR3 is TGTGCCAGCAGCTTTACCGGGACTAGCGTTACAGATACGCAGTATTTT. Its protein is CASSFTGTSVTDTQYF.